Ten or more counts support the clone carrying this T cell receptor (beta chain). Its antigen is currently unknown. Each patient went into thyroid surgery without having received any treatment. The length of the CDR3 is 12 residues. Per the germline V gene, CDR1 is SNHLY and CDR2 is FYNNEI. The V end was cut by 4 bases, the J end by 9 bases, with 7 bases between. The sample originates from a study of metastatic and nonmetastatic thyroid tumors. Across the study: Across peripheral blood and tumor or nodule tissue samples taken from malignant and benign thyroid patients, the repertoires were compared with one another. The study's findings and limits: Benign nodules were reported to have significantly lower TCR beta diversity than malignant thyroid tumors, in blood and tumor.

As processed by the authors: A papillary thyroid cancer distant-metastasis classifier was built from CDR3 differences across clinicopathological groups. TCRdb re-clonotyped the PCR reads via MiXCR. For this entry, the V and J calls and clone size follow TCRdb and not the study's own pipeline. This table holds over 45,000 clones, approximately 26% found once. The V gene is TRBV2, the J gene TRBJ1-6; D is unclear. This sequence was found in a male donor with papillary thyroid cancer or a benign thyroid nodule (not recorded which). Some clones in this sample may be carry-over from other donors' samples. Sequencing was carried out using blood. CDR3 sequence (DNA): TGTGCCAGCAGTGGATTAGGTTCACCCCTCCACTTT. Translation: CASSGLGSPLHF.